This TCR beta chain is drawn from a study of post-analysis software for immune sequencing data. Built from TCR beta cDNA, the libraries had unique molecular identifiers in them. TCRdb itself ran the PCR reads through MiXCR, one entry per CDR3 protein. The table includes about 820,000 distinct CDR3 sequences, roughly half detected once. Remarks on this clonotype: Its specificity is unknown.

The study, taken as a whole, reports: Significantly lower normalized Chao1 diversity was seen in multiple sclerosis patients than in controls. In patients, TRBV5-6, TRBV5-1 and TRBV20-1 belonged to roughly five TRBV segments found more frequently than in controls.

Germline CDR1 reads SNHLY; CDR2 reads FYNNEI. This CDR3 spans 20 amino acids. The J segment lost 7 bases and the V segment lost 6 bases, leaving 24 bases of the junction unmatched. The sequenced sample consisted of blood. This sequence joins TRBV2 and TRBJ2-7, with 13 bases identical to TRBD2. This TCR was sampled from a girl aged 10-17 years with multiple sclerosis. The CDR3 DNA reads TGTGCCAGCAGCGTGGGGGGGGGACTAGCGGGAAGAGGGTCCTACAATGAGCAGTACTTC. Translating gives CASSVGGGLAGRGSYNEQYF.